The text below deals with one T cell receptor beta chain. The V segment lost 0 bases and the J segment 4 bases; nucleotides outside the gene matches: 2. Germline CDR1 is SGHKS and CDR2 is YYEKEE (reference sequence). The CDR3 length is 15 residues. This sample stems from a study of CD8+CD57+ T cells in acquired aplastic anemia. It was patients with CD8+CD57+ cell expansion by flow cytometry who were chosen for sequencing. Blood samples were obtained from patients who had received no prior therapy. It was genomic DNA that served as the template for profiling TCR beta VDJ and CDR3. TCRdb used MiXCR to reprocess the reads, holding one entry per CDR3 protein. The sample shows 120,000 or so distinct CDR3 sequences, 45% to 60% of them seen only once.

The rearrangement links TRBV5-5 to TRBJ1-2; 11 bases agree with TRBD1. Sequenced: sorted CD4+, CD8+, or CD8+CD57+ T cells (not recorded which) from PBMCs. This clonotype was obtained from a human donor with aplastic anemia. The CDR3 protein is CASSLAGTGGYGYTF. The CDR3 DNA follows: TGTGCCAGCAGCTTGGCGGGGACAGGGGGCTATGGCTACACCTTC.